These 7 T cell receptor beta chains share one sample of origin, sequenced in a study of OX40 agonist ivuxolimab in advanced cancers. Repertoires were generated with immunoSEQ multiplex PCR, while TCRdb's copy carries only in-frame clones and drops some. The sample lists approximately 70,000 clones; 90% were seen once. The sequenced sample was CD4+ or CD8+ T cells sorted from blood, obtained in a trial of the OX40 agonist ivuxolimab. The receptors originated from an adult with an advanced solid tumor such as melanoma, head and neck, liver or kidney cancer.

This chain joins TRBV5-1 and TRBJ2-1; the match to TRBD2 covers 10 bases. The V segment lost 4 bases and the J segment 7 bases; nucleotides outside the gene matches: 5. Germline values: CDR1 SGHRS, CDR2 YFSETQ. The CDR3 has 14 amino acids. CDR3 bases: TGCGCCAGCAGCGGGCAGGGACTAGCGAATGAGCAGTTCTTC. Protein product: CASSGQGLANEQFF.

The chain has TRBV7-8 and TRBJ2-5; no reliable D call. This CDR3 has 15 residues. V shed 1 base and J shed 3 bases, with 12 bases lying between them. CDR1 is SGHVS, CDR2 FQNEAQ, per germline. CDR3 sequence reads: CASSLGSQPKETQYF. The CDR3 region has the DNA TGTGCCAGCAGCTTAGGGTCACAACCGAAAGAGACCCAGTACTTC.

The chain employs TRBV6-5 and TRBJ2-7, with D maybe TRBD2 (6 bases). Germline assignment: CDR1 MNHEY and CDR2 SVGAGI. There are 14 residues in the CDR3. Trimming removed 6 bases at V and 3 bases at J, with 15 bases between. Written as DNA, the CDR3 is TGTGCCAGCAGCCCATGGAGGGGCTTCTACGAGCAGTACTTC. It yields the protein CASSPWRGFYEQYF.

V usage is TRBV7-2 and J usage is TRBJ2-1; 11 nucleotides line up with TRBD2. J lost 8 bases, V lost 5 bases, and 17 bases had no gene match. The CDR3 spans 18 residues. Germline V gives CDR1 SGHTA, CDR2 FQGNSA. The CDR3 sequence is CASSLRLPTSGSGYEQFF. For the CDR3, the DNA is TGTGCCAGCAGCCTACGACTCCCAACTAGCGGGAGTGGGTATGAGCAGTTCTTC.

The chain carries TRBV6-5 and TRBJ2-4; D is ambiguous. Germline CDR1 reads MNHEY; CDR2 reads SVGAGI. The CDR3 length is 13 residues. Trimming shortened V by 5 bases and J by 0 bases, and 5 bases separated the two germline ends. The DNA for the CDR3 is TGTGCCAGCAGTATCGTAGCCAAAAACATTCAGTACTTC. This translates into CASSIVAKNIQYF.

This rearrangement joins TRBV11-2 to TRBJ1-5; possibly TRBD1 for D (6 bases). V was pared by 0 bases and J by 7 bases, with 16 bases between. From germline, CDR1 is SGHAT and CDR2 FQNNGV. There are 16 residues in the CDR3. CDR3 DNA sequence: TGTGCCAGCAGCTTAGATCACGGCGGGGGGCAGCAGCCCCAGCATTTT. It is translated as CASSLDHGGGQQPQHF.

The V call is TRBV18, the J call TRBJ2-3, with D maybe TRBD2 (6 bases). The CDR3 runs 14 residues. Germline V gene data show CDR1 as KGHSH and CDR2 as LQKENI. The V gene lost 8 bases and the J gene lost 6 bases, with 18 bases spanning the gap. The CDR3 here is CASRNGTGEDTQYF. The CDR3 nucleotides are TGTGCCAGCCGAAACGGGACGGGGGAGGATACGCAGTATTTT.